The entry below describes one T cell receptor (beta chain). The data originate from a study of molecular identifiers for immune sequencing clone quantification. Each CDR3 protein is one row after TCRdb ran MiXCR on the PCR reads. The repertoire holds around 470,000 distinct CDR3 sequences, with roughly a fifth as singletons. Between the trimmed V and J ends, which lost 0 bases and 5 bases, there was a span of 11 bases. This CDR3 comprises 14 residues. Germline loops: CDR1 DFQATT, CDR2 SNEGSKA (reference sequence). The source material was naive CD8+ T cells from blood, with Jurkat cell RNA spiked in. Sample subset: FACS-sorted CD8+CD4-CCR7+CD45RA+ naive T cells. The clonotype comes from a human donor in good health. Some libraries in this study had Jurkat cell RNA spiked in. This rearrangement joins TRBV20-1 to TRBJ1-5; D is unresolved. The CDR3 loop reads CSARDREPYQPQHF. CDR3 coding DNA: TGCAGTGCTAGAGATCGGGAACCTTATCAGCCCCAGCATTTT.